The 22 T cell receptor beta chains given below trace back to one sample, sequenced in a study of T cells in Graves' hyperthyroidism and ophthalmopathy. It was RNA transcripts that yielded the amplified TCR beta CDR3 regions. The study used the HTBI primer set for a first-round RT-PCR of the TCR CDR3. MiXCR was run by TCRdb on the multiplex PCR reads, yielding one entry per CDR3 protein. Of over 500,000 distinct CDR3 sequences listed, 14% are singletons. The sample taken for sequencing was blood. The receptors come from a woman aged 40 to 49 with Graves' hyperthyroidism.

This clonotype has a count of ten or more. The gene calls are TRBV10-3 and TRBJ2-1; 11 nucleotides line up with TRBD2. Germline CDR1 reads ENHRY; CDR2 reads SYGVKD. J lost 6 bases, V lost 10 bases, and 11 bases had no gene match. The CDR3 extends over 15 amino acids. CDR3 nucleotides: TGTGCCACCGCCCGAGTAACTAGCGGGGGCAATGAGCAGTTCTTC. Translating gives CATARVTSGGNEQFF.

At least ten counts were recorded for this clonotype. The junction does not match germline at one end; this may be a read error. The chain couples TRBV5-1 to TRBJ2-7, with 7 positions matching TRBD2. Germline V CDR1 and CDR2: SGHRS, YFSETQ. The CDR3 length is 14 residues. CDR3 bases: TGTGCCAGCAGCTTAGACGGCGGGAGTCGCGAGCAGTACTTC. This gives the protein CASSLDGGSREQYF.

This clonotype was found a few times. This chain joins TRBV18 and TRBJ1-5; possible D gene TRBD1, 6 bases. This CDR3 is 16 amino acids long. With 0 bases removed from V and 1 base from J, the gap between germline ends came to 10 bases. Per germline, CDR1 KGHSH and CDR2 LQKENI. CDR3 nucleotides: TGTGCCAGCTCACCACCGGGGGGCCAGAGCAATCAGCCCCAGCATTTT. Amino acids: CASSPPGGQSNQPQHF.

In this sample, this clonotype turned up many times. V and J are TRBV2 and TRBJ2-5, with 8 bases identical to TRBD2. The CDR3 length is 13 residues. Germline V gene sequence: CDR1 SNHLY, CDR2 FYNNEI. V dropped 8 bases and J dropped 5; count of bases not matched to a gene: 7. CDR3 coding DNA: TGTGCCAGCGTCCGGGAGGGCGGGGAGACCCAGTACTTC. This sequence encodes CASVREGGETQYF.

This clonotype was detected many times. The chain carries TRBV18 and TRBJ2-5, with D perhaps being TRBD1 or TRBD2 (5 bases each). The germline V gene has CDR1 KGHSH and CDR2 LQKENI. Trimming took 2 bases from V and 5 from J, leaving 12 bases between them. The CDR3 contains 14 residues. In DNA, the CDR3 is TGTGCCAGCTCACCAGATTTTAGGGACGAGACCCAGTACTTC. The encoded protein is CASSPDFRDETQYF.

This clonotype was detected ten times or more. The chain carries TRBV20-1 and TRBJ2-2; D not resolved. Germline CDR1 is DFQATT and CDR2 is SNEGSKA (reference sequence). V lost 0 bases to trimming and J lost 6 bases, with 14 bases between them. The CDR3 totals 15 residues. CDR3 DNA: TGCAGTGCTAGAGAGCGGACCCGCTCCGCCGGGGAGCTGTTTTTT. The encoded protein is CSARERTRSAGELFF.

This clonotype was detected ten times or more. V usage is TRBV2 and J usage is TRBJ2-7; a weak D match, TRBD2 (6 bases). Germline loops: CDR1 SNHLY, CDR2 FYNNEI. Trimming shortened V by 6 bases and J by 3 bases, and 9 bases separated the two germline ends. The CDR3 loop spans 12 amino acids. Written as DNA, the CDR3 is TGTGCCAGCAGGGAGACTAGCTACGAGCAGTACTTC. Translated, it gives CASRETSYEQYF.

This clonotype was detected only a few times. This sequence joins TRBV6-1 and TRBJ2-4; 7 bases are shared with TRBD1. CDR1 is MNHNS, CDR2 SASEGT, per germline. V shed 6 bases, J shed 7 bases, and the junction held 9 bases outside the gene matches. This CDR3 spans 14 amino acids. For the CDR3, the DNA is TGTGCCAGCAGAGACGGGACAGCGACGAACATTCAGTACTTC. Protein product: CASRDGTATNIQYF.

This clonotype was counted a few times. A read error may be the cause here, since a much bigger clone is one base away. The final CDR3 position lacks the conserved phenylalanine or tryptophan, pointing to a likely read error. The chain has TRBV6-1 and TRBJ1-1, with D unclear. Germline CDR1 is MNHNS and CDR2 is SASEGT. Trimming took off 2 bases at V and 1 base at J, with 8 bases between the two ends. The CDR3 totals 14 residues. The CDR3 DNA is TGTGCCAGCAGTGAACTACCAGCGAACACTGAAGCTTTCCTT. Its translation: CASSELPANTEAFL.

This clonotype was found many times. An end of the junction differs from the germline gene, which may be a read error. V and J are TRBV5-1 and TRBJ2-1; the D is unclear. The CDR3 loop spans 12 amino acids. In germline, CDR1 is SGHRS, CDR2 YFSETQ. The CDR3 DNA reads TGTGCCAGCAGTTTGAGTCGGAATGAGCAGTTCTTC. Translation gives CASSLSRNEQFF.

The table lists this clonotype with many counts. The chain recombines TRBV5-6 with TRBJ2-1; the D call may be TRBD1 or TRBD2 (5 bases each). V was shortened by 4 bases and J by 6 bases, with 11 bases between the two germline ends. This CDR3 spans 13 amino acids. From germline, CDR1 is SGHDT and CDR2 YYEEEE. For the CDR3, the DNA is TGTGCCAGCAGCACCGGTGGGGGCAATGAGCAGTTCTTC. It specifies CASSTGGGNEQFF.

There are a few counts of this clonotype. The CDR3 is CASSQVRTGDYGYTF. CDR3 DNA: TGCGCCAGCAGCCAAGTTAGGACAGGGGACTATGGCTACACCTTC. The chain has TRBV4-1 and TRBJ1-2; 9 bases agree with TRBD1. V lost 1 base and J lost 3; bases outside the gene matches: 3. Germline CDR1 MGHRA, CDR2 YSYEKL. The CDR3 contains 15 residues.

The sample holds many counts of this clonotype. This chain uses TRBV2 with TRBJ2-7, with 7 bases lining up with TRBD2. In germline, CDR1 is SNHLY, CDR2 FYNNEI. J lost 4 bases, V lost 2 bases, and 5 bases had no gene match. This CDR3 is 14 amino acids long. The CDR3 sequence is CASSERAGIYEQYF. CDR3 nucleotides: TGTGCCAGCAGTGAACGAGCGGGGATTTACGAGCAGTACTTC.

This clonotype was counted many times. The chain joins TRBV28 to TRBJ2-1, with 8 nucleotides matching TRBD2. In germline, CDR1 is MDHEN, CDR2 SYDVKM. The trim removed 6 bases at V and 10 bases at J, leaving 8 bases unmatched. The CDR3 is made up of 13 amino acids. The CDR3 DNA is TGTGCCAGCAGCCCCGGGGGGGGCTGGGAGCAGTTCTTC. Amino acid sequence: CASSPGGGWEQFF.

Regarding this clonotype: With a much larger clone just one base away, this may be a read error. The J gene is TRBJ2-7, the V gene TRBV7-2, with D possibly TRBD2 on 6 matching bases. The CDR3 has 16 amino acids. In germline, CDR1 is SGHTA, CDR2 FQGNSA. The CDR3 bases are TGTGCCGGCAGCCCGACGGCCAGCGGGCGGTCCTACGAGCAGTACTTC. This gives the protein CAGSPTASGRSYEQYF.

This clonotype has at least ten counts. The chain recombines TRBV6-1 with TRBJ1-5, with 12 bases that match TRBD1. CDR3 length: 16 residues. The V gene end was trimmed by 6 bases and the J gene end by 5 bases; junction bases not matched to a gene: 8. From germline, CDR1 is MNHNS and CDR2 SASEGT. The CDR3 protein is CASRQGTGGLHQPQHF. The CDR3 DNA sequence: TGTGCCAGCAGACAAGGGACAGGGGGCTTGCATCAGCCCCAGCATTTT.

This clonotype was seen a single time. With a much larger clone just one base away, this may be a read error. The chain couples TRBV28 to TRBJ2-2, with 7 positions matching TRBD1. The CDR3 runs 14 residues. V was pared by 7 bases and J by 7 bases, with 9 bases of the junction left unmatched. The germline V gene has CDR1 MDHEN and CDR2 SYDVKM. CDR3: CASNEQGMHGELFF. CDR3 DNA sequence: TGTGCCAGCAACGAACAGGGGATGCACGGGGAGCTGTTTTTT.

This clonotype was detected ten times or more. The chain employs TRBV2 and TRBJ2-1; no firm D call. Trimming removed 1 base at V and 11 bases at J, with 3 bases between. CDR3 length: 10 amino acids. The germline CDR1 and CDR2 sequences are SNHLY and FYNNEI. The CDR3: CASSEEKQFF. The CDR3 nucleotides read TGTGCCAGCAGTGAAGAGAAGCAGTTCTTC.

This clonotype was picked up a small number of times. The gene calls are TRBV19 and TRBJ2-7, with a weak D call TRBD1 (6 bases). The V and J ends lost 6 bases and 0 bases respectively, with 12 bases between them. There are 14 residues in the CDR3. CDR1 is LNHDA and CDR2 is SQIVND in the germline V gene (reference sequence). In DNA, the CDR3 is TGTGCCAGTAGAATAACAGGGTTCTCCTACGAGCAGTACTTC. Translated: CASRITGFSYEQYF.

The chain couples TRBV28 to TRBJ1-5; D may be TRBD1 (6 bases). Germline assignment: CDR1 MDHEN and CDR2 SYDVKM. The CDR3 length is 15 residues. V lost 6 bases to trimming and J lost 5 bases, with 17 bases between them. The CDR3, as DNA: TGTGCCAGCAGCCCACAGGGTCTCGGTCATCAGCCCCAGCATTTT. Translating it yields CASSPQGLGHQPQHF.

This CDR3 is CASSYGGLTGTTPNTGELFF. DNA of the CDR3: TGTGCCAGCAGTTACGGGGGGCTTACAGGGACCACACCCAACACCGGGGAGCTGTTTTTT. This chain uses TRBV6-5 with TRBJ2-2; the D call may be TRBD1 or TRBD2 (6 bases each). The CDR3 covers 20 residues. The germline gives CDR1 MNHEY, CDR2 SVGAGI. The V end was cut by 2 bases, the J end by 2 bases, with 24 bases between.

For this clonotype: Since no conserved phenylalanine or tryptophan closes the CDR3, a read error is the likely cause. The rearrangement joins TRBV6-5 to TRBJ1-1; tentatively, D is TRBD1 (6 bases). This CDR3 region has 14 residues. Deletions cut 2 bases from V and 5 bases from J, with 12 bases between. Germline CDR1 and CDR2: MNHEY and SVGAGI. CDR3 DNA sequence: TGTGCCAGCAGTTACGAGGGGGGGGGGACTGAAGCTTTCCTT. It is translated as CASSYEGGGTEAFL.